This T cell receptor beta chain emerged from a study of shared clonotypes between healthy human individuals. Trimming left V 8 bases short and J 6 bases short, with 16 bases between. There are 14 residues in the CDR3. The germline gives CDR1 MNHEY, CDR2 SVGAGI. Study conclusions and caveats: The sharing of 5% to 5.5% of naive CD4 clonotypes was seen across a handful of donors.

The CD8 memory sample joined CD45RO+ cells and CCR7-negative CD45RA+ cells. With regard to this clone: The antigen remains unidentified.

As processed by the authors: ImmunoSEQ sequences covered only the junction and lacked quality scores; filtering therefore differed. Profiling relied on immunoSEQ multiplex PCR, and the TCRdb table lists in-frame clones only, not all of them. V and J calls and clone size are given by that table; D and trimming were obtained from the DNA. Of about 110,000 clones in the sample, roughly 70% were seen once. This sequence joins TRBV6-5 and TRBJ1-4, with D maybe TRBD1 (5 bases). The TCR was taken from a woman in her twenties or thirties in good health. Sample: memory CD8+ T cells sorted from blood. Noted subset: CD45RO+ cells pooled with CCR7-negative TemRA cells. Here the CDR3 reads CASAGWGSDEKLFF. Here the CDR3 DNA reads TGTGCCAGCGCCGGGTGGGGGTCGGATGAAAAACTGTTTTTT.